The text below deals with one T cell receptor beta chain. Antigen unknown. This entry is derived from a study of cytomegalovirus exposure and HLA in healthy donors. Findings and limits, study-wide: A later analysis linked a missense variant in DCLRE1C to the trimming of TCR beta V and J genes.

The germline CDR1 and CDR2 sequences are MNHEY and SMNVEV (reference sequence). The V gene lost 5 bases and the J gene lost 7 bases, with 14 bases spanning the gap. This CDR3 is built from 13 residues. Researchers ran the PCR with 60 Vbeta and 13 Jbeta primers. Profiled with immunoSEQ multiplex PCR; TCRdb holds only in-frame clones, not every one. The table shows about 190,000 clones, with 79% occurring only once. This clonotype was obtained from a young woman in good health and CMV-seronegative. This chain uses TRBV27 with TRBJ1-1, with TRBD1 as a possible D gene (5 bases). Sequenced material: PBMCs. The CDR3 sequence: CASSPGTGSEAFF. The DNA for the CDR3 is TGTGCCAGCAGTCCTGGGACCGGGAGTGAAGCTTTCTTT.